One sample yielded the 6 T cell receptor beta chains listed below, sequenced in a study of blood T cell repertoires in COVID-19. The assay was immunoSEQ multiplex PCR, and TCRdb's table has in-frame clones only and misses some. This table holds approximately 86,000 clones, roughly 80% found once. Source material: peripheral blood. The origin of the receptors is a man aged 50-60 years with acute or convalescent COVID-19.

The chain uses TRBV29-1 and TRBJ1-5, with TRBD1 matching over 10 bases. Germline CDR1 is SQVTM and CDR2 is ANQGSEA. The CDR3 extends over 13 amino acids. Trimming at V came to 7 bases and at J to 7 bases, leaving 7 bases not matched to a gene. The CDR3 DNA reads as TGCAGCGCCAGACAGGGGGCGAACCAGCCCCAGCATTTT. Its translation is CSARQGANQPQHF.

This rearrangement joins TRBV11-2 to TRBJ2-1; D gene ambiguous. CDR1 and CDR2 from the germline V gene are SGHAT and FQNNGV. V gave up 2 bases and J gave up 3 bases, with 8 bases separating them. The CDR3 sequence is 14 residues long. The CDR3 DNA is TGTGCCAGCAGCTTAACGAGTCGCTACAATGAGCAGTTCTTC. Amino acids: CASSLTSRYNEQFF. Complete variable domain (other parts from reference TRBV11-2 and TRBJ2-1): EAGVAQSPRYKIIEKRQSVAFWCNPISGHATLYWYQQILGQGPKLLIQFQNNGVVDDSQLPKDRFSAERLKGVDSTLKIQPAKLEDSAVYLCASSLTSRYNEQFFGPGTRLTVL.

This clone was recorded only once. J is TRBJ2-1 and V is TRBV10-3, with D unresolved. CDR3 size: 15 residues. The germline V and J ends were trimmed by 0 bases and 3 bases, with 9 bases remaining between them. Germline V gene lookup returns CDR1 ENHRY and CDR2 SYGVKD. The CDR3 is CAISESQAVYNEQFF. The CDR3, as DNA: TGTGCCATCAGTGAGTCGCAGGCAGTCTACAATGAGCAGTTCTTC.

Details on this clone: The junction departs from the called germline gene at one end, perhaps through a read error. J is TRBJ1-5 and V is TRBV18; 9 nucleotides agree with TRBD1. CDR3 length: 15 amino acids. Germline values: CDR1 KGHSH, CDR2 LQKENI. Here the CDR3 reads CASSPMGQGNKPQHF. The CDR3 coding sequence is TGTGCCAGCTCACCAATGGGACAGGGCAATAAGCCCCAGCATTTT. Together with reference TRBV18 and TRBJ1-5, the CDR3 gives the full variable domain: NAGVMQNPRHLVRRRGQEARLRCSPMKGHSHVYWYRQLPEEGLKFMVYLQKENIIDESGMPKERFSAEFPKEGPSILRIQQVVRGDSAAYFCASSPMGQGNKPQHFGDGTRLSIL.

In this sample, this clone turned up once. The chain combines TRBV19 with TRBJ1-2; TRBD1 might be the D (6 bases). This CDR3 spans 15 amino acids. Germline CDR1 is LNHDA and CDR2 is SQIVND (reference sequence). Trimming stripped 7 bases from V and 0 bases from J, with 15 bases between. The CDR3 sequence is CASIPGALANYGYTF. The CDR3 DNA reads TGTGCCAGTATTCCAGGGGCCCTTGCTAACTATGGCTACACCTTC.

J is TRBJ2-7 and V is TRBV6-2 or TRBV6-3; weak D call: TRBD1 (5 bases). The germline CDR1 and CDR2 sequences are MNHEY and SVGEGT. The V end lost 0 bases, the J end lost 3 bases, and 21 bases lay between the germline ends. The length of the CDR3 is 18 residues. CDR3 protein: CASSYSDSLGFSLYEQYF. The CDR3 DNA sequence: TGTGCCAGCAGTTACTCCGACAGCCTGGGGTTTTCCCTCTACGAGCAGTACTTC.